This passage covers 11 T cell receptor beta chains from one sample sequenced in a study of PD-1 and CTLA-4 blockade in melanoma. The data were produced by immunoSEQ multiplex PCR, yet TCRdb's version contains in-frame clones alone and is incomplete. Altogether approximately 17,000 clones are present, roughly 70% being singletons, with the ten largest covering 14%. Sequences were derived from CD8+ T cells from peripheral blood, sampled from a patient given anti-PD-1 treatment. The source is a human donor with melanoma.

CDR3: CASSLVASYTGELFF. The CDR3 coding sequence is TGTGCCAGCAGCTTAGTAGCGTCTTACACCGGGGAGCTGTTTTTT. The chain recombines TRBV7-2 with TRBJ2-2; the D gene is possibly TRBD2 (5 bases). The CDR3 runs 15 residues. The V end was cut by 1 base, the J end by 3 bases, with 9 bases between. Germline assignment: CDR1 SGHTA and CDR2 FQGNSA. The full variable domain, with the rest looked up from reference TRBV7-2 and TRBJ2-2, is GAGVSQSPSNKVTEKGKDVELRCDPISGHTALYWYRQSLGQGLEFLIYFQGNSAPDKSGLPSDRFSAERTGGSVSTLTIQRTQQEDSAVYLCASSLVASYTGELFFGEGSRLTVL.

CDR3 loop: CASCCSPLHF. The CDR3 DNA reads TGTGCCAGTTGCTGTTCACCCCTCCACTTT. This chain connects TRBV19 to TRBJ1-6; D gene uncertain. Germline CDR1 and CDR2: LNHDA and SQIVND (reference sequence). Deletions cut 8 bases from V and 9 bases from J, with 5 bases between. This CDR3 region has 10 residues.

This clone was seen a handful of times. The chain joins TRBV12-3 or TRBV12-4 to TRBJ1-4, with D uncertain. CDR3 length equals 12 residues. Between the trimmed V and J ends, which lost 1 base and 8 bases, there was a span of 5 bases. The CDR3 here is CASSLDGEKLFF. CDR3 DNA: TGTGCCAGCAGTTTAGACGGAGAAAAACTGTTTTTT.

The count of this clone is one. J is TRBJ1-2 and V is TRBV9, with D perhaps TRBD1 (5 bases). V shed 1 base and J shed 4 bases, with 14 bases lying between them. CDR1 and CDR2 from the germline V gene are SGDLS and YYNGEE. The CDR3 spans 15 residues. CDR3 DNA: TGTGCCAGCAGCGTAACAGGCTCAACGGTCTATGGCTACACCTTC. Translated, it gives CASSVTGSTVYGYTF.

This clone was observed once. The chain links TRBV29-1 to TRBJ1-1; D is ambiguous. V lost 3 bases and J lost 9, with 8 bases in between. Germline CDR1 is SQVTM and CDR2 is ANQGSEA. This CDR3 comprises 10 residues. The DNA for the CDR3 is TGCAGCGTTGACGAGGGTAAAGCTTTCTTT. Its translation: CSVDEGKAFF.

The chain is built from TRBV6-2 or TRBV6-3 and TRBJ1-2, with 8 nucleotides matching TRBD1. Germline CDR1 MNHEY, CDR2 SVGEGT. CDR3 length: 14 amino acids. V was pared by 0 bases and J by 14 bases, with 11 bases of the junction left unmatched. The CDR3 loop is CASSYSTQGARLTF. The CDR3 DNA reads as TGTGCCAGCAGTTACTCGACTCAGGGGGCGCGATTGACCTTC.

The chain joins TRBV6-5 to TRBJ1-1, with D uncertain. The germline V gene has CDR1 MNHEY and CDR2 SVGAGI. The CDR3 covers 12 residues. V lost 5 bases and J 4 bases, leaving 8 bases between the germline ends. This CDR3 is CASSPGFTEAFF. DNA of the CDR3: TGTGCCAGCAGTCCTGGTTTCACTGAAGCTTTCTTT.

The J gene is TRBJ2-7, the V gene TRBV6-1; D is unresolved. The ends were cut back, 1 base at V and 3 bases at J, with 13 bases in the middle. Germline CDR1 is MNHNS and CDR2 is SASEGT. The CDR3 totals 15 residues. The CDR3 sequence: CASSEDTGVFYEQYF. CDR3 DNA: TGTGCCAGCAGTGAAGACACCGGCGTTTTCTACGAGCAGTACTTC.

This clone was seen a handful of times. CDR3 nucleotides: TGTGCCAGCACCCTTCCCAGGGGCCCCCTCCACTTT. Amino acid sequence: CASTLPRGPLHF. The chain is built from TRBV28 and TRBJ1-6, with D tentatively TRBD1 (6 bases). CDR1 and CDR2 from the germline V gene are MDHEN and SYDVKM. The CDR3 loop spans 12 amino acids. V lost 7 bases and J 13 bases, leaving 14 bases between the germline ends.

This chain uses TRBV30 with TRBJ2-2; D ambiguous. V dropped 4 bases and J dropped 1 base, with 10 bases sitting between them. Germline V CDR1 and CDR2: GTSNPN, SVGIG (reference sequence). The CDR3 has 14 amino acids. The CDR3 loop reads CAWTRTVNTGELFF. The CDR3 bases are TGTGCCTGGACAAGGACGGTGAACACCGGGGAGCTGTTTTTT.

The CDR3: CASSPKTGEGTDTQYF. Written as DNA, the CDR3 is TGTGCCAGCAGCCCCAAGACAGGCGAGGGCACAGATACGCAGTATTTT. This rearrangement joins TRBV9 to TRBJ2-3, with a weak D call TRBD1 (6 bases). This CDR3 spans 16 amino acids. The V gene's germline CDR1 is SGDLS and CDR2 YYNGEE. The V end was cut by 4 bases, the J end by 1 base, with 16 bases between.